This TCR beta chain was obtained from a study of patients and donors after allogeneic stem cell transplantation (dated by TCRdb to the early 2020s). The method was RT-PCR. The instrument was a NextSeq 550. TCRdb reanalyzed the raw reads on its own, using fastp at Q25 for trimming and MiXCR for clone calling, and kept in-frame beta chains. Every CDR3 protein is listed once, alongside the most common genes and DNA of its rows. This sample lists about 96,000 distinct CDR3 sequences; approximately 49% were detected once. The top ten hold approximately 60% of the sample. The table lists this clonotype with a few counts. This receptor's antigen is unknown. No much larger clone is present one base from it, and per-base qualities are unavailable. V and J are truncated by 0 bases and 4 bases respectively, leaving an intervening sequence of 10 bases. As encoded in the germline V gene, CDR1 is LGHNT while CDR2 is FRNRAP. The CDR3 contains 15 residues, cysteine and phenylalanine counted. The CDR3 DNA has 45 bases and is translated from base 1.

The V and J segments used are TRBV12-5 and TRBJ1-5; a weak D assignment points to TRBD1 (5 bases agree). Sequencing was done on a sample of blood, either unsorted or a sorted T cell fraction (not recorded which). The receptor comes from a human donor who was either an allogeneic HSCT recipient or a stem cell or donor lymphocyte infusion donor (not recorded which). It is not recorded whose cells these are; they may come from a transplant donor. The CDR3 region: CASGLVGDANQPQHF. The DNA reads as follows: TGTGCTAGTGGTTTGGTGGGGGATGCGAATCAGCCCCAGCATTTT.